The 27 T cell receptor beta chains presented below share a single source sample, sequenced in a study of cytomegalovirus exposure and HLA in healthy donors (dated by TCRdb to about 2017). The library was produced with the immunoSEQ multiplex PCR assay. For the multiplex PCR, a mixture combining 60 forward primers for TCR Vbeta segments and 13 reverse primers for TCR Jbeta segments was used. Entries here come from immuneACCESS through TCRdb and include only in-frame sequences with V and J called. Some clones fail to appear in such tables; in the studies checked, an unresolved V gene covers under half of the shortfall, and the cause of the remainder is unknown. The sample records 150,000 to 200,000 clones, less than 80% of which are singletons. The ten largest clones capture about 0.72% of the sample. Sample: PBMCs. The receptors come from a woman aged 35 to 49 in good health and CMV-seronegative.

The chain combines TRBV5-1 with TRBJ2-7; no clear D. CDR1 SGHRS and CDR2 YFSETQ come from the germline V gene. V was pared by 5 bases and J by 4 bases, with 16 bases between. The CDR3 extends over 14 amino acids. The DNA of the CDR3 is TGCGCCAGCAGGCAGGCCCCTACCTTGTACGAGCAGTACTTC. It encodes CASRQAPTLYEQYF.

The CDR3 DNA follows: TGCGCCAGCAGCGAACCAGGGGGCACTGAAGCTTTCTTT. Residues: CASSEPGGTEAFF. The chain combines TRBV5-1 with TRBJ1-1, with 7 bases that match TRBD1. CDR1 and CDR2 from the germline V gene are SGHRS and YFSETQ. This CDR3 comprises 13 residues. Trimming removed 4 bases from V and 4 bases from J; junction bases left unmatched: 4.

This sequence joins TRBV15 and TRBJ1-4, with TRBD1 matching over 9 bases. V dropped 0 bases and J dropped 1; count of bases not matched to a gene: 3. CDR3 length: 17 amino acids. Germline-derived CDR1 and CDR2 are LNHNV and YYDKDF (reference sequence). CDR3 sequence: CATSREGQGLTNEKLFF. CDR3 bases: TGTGCCACCAGCAGAGAGGGACAGGGATTAACTAATGAAAAACTGTTTTTT.

As concerns this clone: Other DNA sequences in this sample translate to the same CDR3. Here the CDR3 DNA reads TGTGCCAGCAGTTATCAGGGTTCCTATGGCTACACCTTC. Amino acids: CASSYQGSYGYTF. J is TRBJ1-2 and V is TRBV6-5; D possibly corresponds to TRBD1 (5 bases). Germline CDR1 reads MNHEY; CDR2 reads SVGAGI. The CDR3 covers 13 residues. Trimming took 3 bases from V and 4 from J, leaving 9 bases between them.

The chain carries TRBV5-1 and TRBJ2-3; D is unclear. CDR1 is SGHRS, CDR2 YFSETQ, per germline. The V end was cut by 4 bases, the J end by 2 bases, with 5 bases between. This CDR3 has 12 amino acids. CDR3 nucleotides: TGCGCCAGCAGCCTAAACACAGATACGCAGTATTTT. Encoded protein: CASSLNTDTQYF.

The rearrangement joins TRBV7-3 to TRBJ2-1; 8 bases map to TRBD1. After removal of 5 bases from V and 15 bases from J, the junction contained 12 bases not matched to a gene. The CDR3 contains 13 residues. Germline-derived CDR1 and CDR2 are SGHTA and FQGTGA. The CDR3 reads CASSPRRTGWLFF. As DNA, the CDR3 is TGTGCCAGCAGCCCAAGGAGGACAGGGTGGCTGTTCTTC.

The chain combines TRBV13 with TRBJ2-3, with 10 bases identical to TRBD2. Per germline, CDR1 PRHDT and CDR2 FYEKMQ (reference sequence). The V gene end was trimmed by 1 base and the J gene end by 1 base; junction bases not matched to a gene: 14. This CDR3 has 20 residues. In DNA, the CDR3 is TGTGCCAGCAGCTTAGTCCCTCCTCAGCTAGCGGGGGACCGCACAGATACGCAGTATTTT. It translates to CASSLVPPQLAGDRTDTQYF.

This clone was recorded a few times. The chain links TRBV5-1 to TRBJ1-1; D call uncertain. The V gene's germline CDR1 is SGHRS and CDR2 YFSETQ. This CDR3 region has 13 residues. V was clipped by 0 bases and J by 7 bases, with 10 bases between them. The CDR3 DNA reads TGCGCCAGCAGCTTGGTCGGCGGAGATGAAGCTTTCTTT. This gives the protein CASSLVGGDEAFF. The variable domain in full, completed from reference TRBV5-1 and TRBJ1-1, reads KAGVTQTPRYLIKTRGQQVTLSCSPISGHRSVSWYQQTPGQGLQFLFEYFSETQRNKGNFPGRFSGRQFSNSRSEMNVSTLELGDSALYLCASSLVGGDEAFFGQGTRLTVV.

The chain carries TRBV7-9 and TRBJ1-6; 7 positions match TRBD1. V dropped 2 bases and J dropped 6; count of bases not matched to a gene: 7. This CDR3 comprises 16 residues. The V gene's germline CDR1 is SEHNR and CDR2 FQNEAQ (reference sequence). CDR3 region: CASSLTLRQGNSPLHF. The CDR3 DNA is TGTGCCAGCAGCTTAACCTTACGACAGGGTAATTCACCCCTCCACTTT.

V gene TRBV10-1 combines with J gene TRBJ2-1; D remains ambiguous. The germline V gene has CDR1 WNHNN and CDR2 SYGVQD (reference sequence). Trimming cost V 5 bases and J 2 bases, with 7 bases left between them. This CDR3 spans 13 amino acids. The CDR3 reads CASSLNPYNEQFF. In DNA form, the CDR3 reads TGCGCCAGCAGTCTAAACCCCTACAATGAGCAGTTCTTC.

V and J are TRBV14 and TRBJ1-1, with TRBD1 as a possible D gene (5 bases). The germline V gene has CDR1 SGHDN and CDR2 FVKESK. The CDR3 is 15 residues long. The V end was cut by 0 bases, the J end by 5 bases, with 13 bases between. Here the CDR3 DNA reads TGTGCCAGCAGCCAAGAGACAGATGTTTGGACTGAAGCTTTCTTT. Its translation: CASSQETDVWTEAFF. Based on the CDR3 plus reference TRBV14 and TRBJ1-1, the full variable domain is EAGVTQFPSHSVIEKGQTVTLRCDPISGHDNLYWYRRVMGKEIKFLLHFVKESKQDESGMPNNRFLAERTGGTYSTLKVQPAELEDSGVYFCASSQETDVWTEAFFGQGTRLTVV.

The chain recombines TRBV19 with TRBJ1-2; D unclear. The CDR3 has 16 amino acids. Trimming left V 5 bases short and J 2 bases short, with 18 bases between. CDR1 and CDR2 (germline): LNHDA, SQIVND (reference sequence). The CDR3 DNA follows: TGTGCCAGTAGTGACCCGGGCGGGGATGGAAACTATGGCTACACCTTC. Protein sequence: CASSDPGGDGNYGYTF.

The V and J genes are TRBV13 and TRBJ1-5, with 8 bases matching TRBD1. The CDR3 sequence is 14 residues long. J was trimmed by 6 bases and V by 0 bases; bases with no gene match: 1. From germline, CDR1 is PRHDT and CDR2 FYEKMQ (reference sequence). CDR3: CASSLGQGVQPQHF. The CDR3 DNA reads as TGTGCCAGCAGCTTAGGACAGGGGGTTCAGCCCCAGCATTTT.

This clone has just a few counts. The chain combines TRBV2 with TRBJ1-5, with 8 bases that match TRBD1. Germline V gene data show CDR1 as SNHLY and CDR2 as FYNNEI. The CDR3 runs to 14 residues. The junction had 4 bases not matched to a gene; V was cut back by 4 bases and J by 5 bases. CDR3 nucleotide sequence: TGTGCCAGCAGTGTGGAACAGGGGGATCAGCCCCAGCATTTT. This sequence encodes CASSVEQGDQPQHF.

This chain connects TRBV6-5 to TRBJ1-1, with 8 bases that match TRBD1. Trimming cost V 0 bases and J 7 bases; bases outside gene matches: 4. Looked up from germline, CDR1 is MNHEY and CDR2 is SVGAGI. The CDR3 is 14 residues long. CDR3 in amino acids: CASSYSYRGGEAFF. The CDR3 coding sequence is TGTGCCAGCAGTTACTCTTACAGGGGGGGTGAAGCTTTCTTT.

This clone was seen only once. The V call is TRBV27, the J call TRBJ1-5; D possibly corresponds to TRBD1 (6 bases). This CDR3 is 15 amino acids long. In germline, CDR1 is MNHEY, CDR2 SMNVEV (reference sequence). The V end was cut by 3 bases, the J end by 5 bases, with 14 bases between. The CDR3 loop is CASSFLGGPDQPQHF. The CDR3 DNA follows: TGTGCCAGCAGTTTTCTCGGGGGGCCCGATCAGCCCCAGCATTTT.

V gene TRBV5-1 combines with J gene TRBJ2-3; TRBD2 matches at 13 bases. The CDR3 runs 15 residues. Germline V gene sequence: CDR1 SGHRS, CDR2 YFSETQ. After removal of 1 base from V and 4 bases from J, the junction contained 0 bases not matched to a gene. Written as DNA, the CDR3 is TGCGCCAGCAGCTTGACTAGCGGGGGGGCAGATACGCAGTATTTT. This sequence encodes CASSLTSGGADTQYF.

The sample holds one count of this clone. The V gene is TRBV6-5, the J gene TRBJ1-2; possible D gene TRBD1, 6 bases. The CDR3 has 15 residues. Germline V gene sequence: CDR1 MNHEY, CDR2 SVGAGI. V lost 2 bases to trimming and J lost 4 bases, with 14 bases between them. CDR3 bases: TGTGCCAGCAGTTACCCTACAGGGAGCGGCTATGGCTACACCTTC. It is translated as CASSYPTGSGYGYTF.

The chain carries TRBV5-1 and TRBJ2-7; tentative D call: TRBD1 (5 bases). V was clipped by 1 base and J by 2 bases, with 10 bases between them. The CDR3 extends over 14 amino acids. Germline V gene lookup returns CDR1 SGHRS and CDR2 YFSETQ. DNA of the CDR3: TGCGCCAGCAGCTTGAGCAGGGTTACCTACGAGCAGTACTTC. Amino acids: CASSLSRVTYEQYF.

The chain is built from TRBV6-1 and TRBJ1-5; D not resolved. The germline CDR1 and CDR2 sequences are MNHNS and SASEGT. The V and J ends lost 4 bases and 1 base respectively, with 17 bases between them. There are 17 residues in the CDR3. The CDR3 here is CASSGVGGSSSNQPQHF. CDR3 DNA sequence: TGTGCCAGCAGTGGTGTAGGAGGTAGTTCAAGCAATCAGCCCCAGCATTTT.

The table lists this clone with a few counts. Different DNA sequences within this sample yield the same CDR3. This rearrangement joins TRBV6-1 to TRBJ2-3; 15 positions agree with TRBD2. The length of the CDR3 is 16 residues. Germline V gene sequence: CDR1 MNHNS, CDR2 SASEGT. The trim removed 4 bases at V and 3 bases at J, leaving 2 bases unmatched. The CDR3 protein is CASSGGLAGGTDTQYF. The CDR3 region has the DNA TGTGCCAGCAGTGGTGGACTAGCGGGAGGGACAGATACGCAGTATTTT.

The V call is TRBV4-1, the J call TRBJ2-2; D is possibly TRBD2 (5 bases). CDR1 is MGHRA, CDR2 YSYEKL, per germline. Trimming cost V 2 bases and J 1 base, with 11 bases left between them. CDR3 length: 16 residues. This CDR3 reads CASSQHRAGNTGELFF. The CDR3 nucleotides read TGCGCCAGCAGCCAACATCGGGCGGGGAACACCGGGGAGCTGTTTTTT.

V usage is TRBV30 and J usage is TRBJ2-4; 7 positions match TRBD1. V shed 4 bases, J shed 1 base, and the junction held 7 bases outside the gene matches. The CDR3 length is 15 residues. From germline, CDR1 is GTSNPN and CDR2 SVGIG (reference sequence). In DNA form, the CDR3 reads TGTGCCTGGATTCAAACAGGGGTGGCCAAAAACATTCAGTACTTC. It codes for CAWIQTGVAKNIQYF.

V usage is TRBV19 and J usage is TRBJ1-1; D is undetermined. This CDR3 comprises 16 residues. Trimming left V 0 bases short and J 0 bases short, with 11 bases between. In germline, CDR1 is LNHDA, CDR2 SQIVND (reference sequence). In DNA form, the CDR3 reads TGTGCCAGTAGTATAGAGCGGGGAGCGGTGAACACTGAAGCTTTCTTT. Its protein product is CASSIERGAVNTEAFF.

The chain couples TRBV19 to TRBJ2-1; 7 nucleotides line up with TRBD2. This CDR3 has 16 amino acids. After removal of 4 bases from V and 7 bases from J, the junction contained 13 bases not matched to a gene. Germline V gene sequence: CDR1 LNHDA, CDR2 SQIVND (reference sequence). This CDR3 is CASSRPAGRLRNEQFF. For the CDR3, the DNA is TGTGCCAGTAGTAGGCCAGCGGGGAGGTTAAGAAATGAGCAGTTCTTC.

This clone was observed a single time. The chain combines TRBV2 with TRBJ1-2; a possible D gene is TRBD1 (5 bases). Trimming removed 1 base from V and 9 bases from J, with 9 bases in between. CDR3 length: 12 residues. Germline CDR1 reads SNHLY; CDR2 reads FYNNEI. The CDR3 sequence: CASSEVGARYTF. CDR3 nucleotides: TGTGCCAGCAGTGAAGTTGGGGCGCGCTACACCTTC.

V and J are TRBV5-1 and TRBJ1-4; the D gene is possibly TRBD1 (5 bases). Germline-derived CDR1 and CDR2 are SGHRS and YFSETQ. The CDR3 covers 14 residues. Trimming removed 2 bases at V and 8 bases at J, with 13 bases between. For the CDR3, the DNA is TGCGCCAGCAGCTTTGGGGGGAAGGAGGAAAAACTGTTTTTT. It specifies CASSFGGKEEKLFF. Supplemented by reference TRBV5-1 and TRBJ1-4, the full variable domain reads KAGVTQTPRYLIKTRGQQVTLSCSPISGHRSVSWYQQTPGQGLQFLFEYFSETQRNKGNFPGRFSGRQFSNSRSEMNVSTLELGDSALYLCASSFGGKEEKLFFGSGTQLSVL.